This entry lists 20 T cell receptor beta chains sequenced from one sample in a study of spatial heterogeneity in lung cancer. This sample's time point: blood at routine non-recurrence follow-up after resection. The input material, whole RNA from tumor, nontumor lung or frozen PBMC, was sequenced unsorted. TCRdb re-called the 5' RACE reads with MiXCR, one entry per CDR3 protein. The table lists around 110,000 distinct CDR3 sequences, about 12% of them singletons. The sequencing used PBMCs, collected at follow-up. The receptors stem from a male donor with early-stage non-small cell lung cancer.

This clonotype was recorded a few times. V usage is TRBV20-1 and J usage is TRBJ2-3; 11 positions match TRBD2. The CDR3 is 15 residues long. Germline V gene sequence: CDR1 DFQATT, CDR2 SNEGSKA (reference sequence). V shed 3 bases and J 2 bases; nucleotides not matched to a gene: 4. The CDR3 is CSASTLAGDTDTQYF. Written as DNA, the CDR3 is TGCAGTGCTAGCACACTAGCGGGGGACACAGATACGCAGTATTTT.

This clonotype has more than one count but fewer than ten. At one boundary the junction diverges from the germline segment, which might be a read error. This chain uses TRBV7-7 with TRBJ2-5; D is undetermined. The CDR3 runs to 14 residues. Germline V lookup: CDR1 SSHAT, CDR2 FNYEAQ (reference sequence). Here the CDR3 DNA reads TGTGCTAGCAGCTTCTTAGGTTTTCAAGAGACCCAGTACTTC. It translates to CASSFLGFQETQYF.

This chain links TRBV7-3 with TRBJ1-4; no definite D call. Trimming removed 5 bases from V and 15 bases from J, with 19 bases in between. This CDR3 spans 13 amino acids. Germline V gives CDR1 SGHTA, CDR2 FQGTGA. The CDR3 DNA reads as TGTGCCAGCAGCCCCCACATGGACGGAGAGATGTTTTTT. This sequence encodes CASSPHMDGEMFF.

This clonotype has ten or more counts. This rearrangement joins TRBV15 to TRBJ1-1; D remains unclear. V was cut by 5 bases and J by 1 base, with 8 bases left in between. In germline, CDR1 is LNHNV, CDR2 YYDKDF (reference sequence). The CDR3 has 13 residues. The CDR3 DNA reads as TGTGCCACCAGCGTAACGAGGAACACTGAAGCTTTCTTT. It encodes CATSVTRNTEAFF. The whole variable domain, filled in from reference TRBV15 and TRBJ1-1, reads DAMVIQNPRYQVTQFGKPVTLSCSQTLNHNVMYWYQQKSSQAPKLLFHYYDKDFNNEADTPDNFQSRRPNTSFCFLDIRSPGLGDTAMYLCATSVTRNTEAFFGQGTRLTVV.

The genes are TRBV2 and TRBJ1-5; 8 bases are shared with TRBD1. V shed 3 bases and J 5 bases; nucleotides not matched to a gene: 6. Per the germline V gene, CDR1 is SNHLY and CDR2 is FYNNEI. The CDR3 consists of 15 residues. For the CDR3, the DNA is TGTGCCAGCAGTGAGCCGGACAGGGACGATCAGCCCCAGCATTTT. Translating it yields CASSEPDRDDQPQHF.

At least ten counts were recorded for this clonotype. The rearrangement uses TRBV9 and TRBJ2-7; no reliable D call. Trimming left V 9 bases short and J 1 base short, with 2 bases between. CDR3 size: 9 residues. CDR1 and CDR2 from the germline V gene are SGDLS and YYNGEE. The CDR3 loop reads CAISYEQYF. As DNA, the CDR3 is TGTGCCATTTCCTACGAGCAGTACTTC.

This clonotype was found a few times. J is TRBJ1-3 and V is TRBV29-1; a possible D gene is TRBD1 (5 bases). This CDR3 comprises 14 residues. The germline V and J ends were trimmed by 7 bases and 0 bases, with 13 bases remaining between them. Germline V gives CDR1 SQVTM, CDR2 ANQGSEA. For the CDR3, the DNA is TGCAGCGCAGGGTCGACGAGCTCTGGAAACACCATATATTTT. Encoded protein: CSAGSTSSGNTIYF.

This clonotype was counted between two and nine times. The chain's CDR3 is CASSRGQADRGTIYF. CDR3 sequence (DNA): TGTGCCAGCAGCCGAGGACAGGCGGACCGGGGGACCATATATTTT. The V gene is TRBV6-5, the J gene TRBJ1-3; 7 nucleotides agree with TRBD1. V shed 6 bases and J 10 bases; nucleotides not matched to a gene: 15. Per germline, CDR1 MNHEY and CDR2 SVGAGI. The CDR3 sequence is 15 residues long.

This clonotype was seen a handful of times. The rearrangement links TRBV7-9 to TRBJ2-7; D is unresolved. Trimming shortened V by 4 bases and J by 2 bases, and 15 bases separated the two germline ends. The CDR3 extends over 15 amino acids. Germline CDR1 is SEHNR and CDR2 is FQNEAQ (reference sequence). The DNA of the CDR3 is TGTGCCAGCAGCTCCCTGGCGGTCGGAGCCTACGAGCAGTACTTC. Protein sequence: CASSSLAVGAYEQYF.

This clonotype has a count of ten or more. J is TRBJ2-5 and V is TRBV7-2; D gene uncertain. Germline V gene data show CDR1 as SGHTA and CDR2 as FQGNSA. CDR3 size: 11 residues. V was pared by 5 bases and J by 6 bases, with 7 bases between. CDR3 protein: CASSLAKTQYF. The DNA of the CDR3 is TGTGCCAGCAGCCTGGCAAAGACCCAGTACTTC.

This clonotype has only a few counts. This sequence joins TRBV5-6 and TRBJ1-5; maybe TRBD1 (6 bases). V lost 4 bases to trimming and J lost 6 bases, with 11 bases between them. The CDR3 has 13 amino acids. Germline CDR1 and CDR2: SGHDT and YYEEEE. The CDR3: CASSLEQGQPQHF. CDR3 sequence (DNA): TGTGCCAGCAGCCTAGAACAGGGTCAGCCCCAGCATTTT.

This clonotype was observed a handful of times. The chain links TRBV25-1 to TRBJ2-7; D remains ambiguous. The germline V and J ends were trimmed by 3 bases and 5 bases, with 8 bases remaining between them. Looked up from germline, CDR1 is MGHDK and CDR2 is SYGVNS. This CDR3 spans 12 amino acids. CDR3 sequence reads: CASSDLVDEQYF. CDR3 bases: TGTGCCAGCAGTGATTTGGTGGACGAGCAGTACTTC.

This clonotype was seen a few times. J is TRBJ2-3 and V is TRBV5-6, with 8 bases that match TRBD2. The CDR3 sequence is 17 residues long. V shed 4 bases, J shed 0 bases, and the junction held 10 bases outside the gene matches. Germline-derived CDR1 and CDR2 are SGHDT and YYEEEE. The CDR3 loop is CASSPGTRKSSTDTQYF. The CDR3 DNA sequence: TGTGCCAGCAGCCCCGGGACTAGAAAATCTAGCACAGATACGCAGTATTTT.

There are a few counts of this clonotype. The chain joins TRBV2 to TRBJ2-6; no reliable D call. The germline V gene encodes CDR1 SNHLY and CDR2 FYNNEI. Trimming stripped 4 bases from V and 2 bases from J, with 9 bases between. The CDR3 is 15 residues long. The CDR3 loop reads CASSVGQAGANVLTF. The CDR3 DNA is TGTGCCAGCAGTGTTGGTCAGGCTGGGGCCAACGTCCTGACTTTC.

This clonotype appeared many times. The genes are TRBV28 and TRBJ2-7; D not certain. Trimming took off 5 bases at V and 7 bases at J, with 18 bases between the two ends. The CDR3 is 14 amino acids. CDR1 MDHEN and CDR2 SYDVKM come from the germline V gene. The CDR3 spells CASSPQTRMREQYF. The CDR3 nucleotides read TGTGCCAGCAGTCCGCAGACTCGGATGAGAGAGCAGTACTTC.

This clonotype was recorded a few times. The chain has TRBV7-9 and TRBJ1-2, with TRBD1 as a possible D gene (5 bases). The V and J ends lost 5 bases and 10 bases respectively, with 20 bases between them. Looked up from germline, CDR1 is SEHNR and CDR2 is FQNEAQ (reference sequence). The CDR3 runs to 14 residues. The CDR3 DNA sequence: TGTGCCAGCAGCCTTAGTGGCTCTCTGGGACCCTACACCTTC. It encodes CASSLSGSLGPYTF.

This sequence joins TRBV3-1 and TRBJ1-5; 7 nucleotides match TRBD1. Germline V gene sequence: CDR1 LGHDT, CDR2 YNNKEL (reference sequence). With V trimmed by 2 bases and J by 4 bases, 2 bases remained unmatched. CDR3 size: 14 residues. CDR3 bases: TGTGCCAGCAGCCAATCAGGGGGGAATCAGCCCCAGCATTTT. Translating gives CASSQSGGNQPQHF.

The chain employs TRBV11-2 and TRBJ2-5; D tentatively fits TRBD1 or TRBD2 (6 bases each). There are 15 residues in the CDR3. Germline loops: CDR1 SGHAT, CDR2 FQNNGV. Trimming took 1 base from V and 10 from J, leaving 19 bases between them. CDR3 bases: TGTGCCAGCAGCTTAGTTCCCGGGGGCCGTGGAATCCAGTACTTC. Its translation: CASSLVPGGRGIQYF.

Worth noting for this clonotype: The junction does not match germline at one end; this may be a read error. The chain is built from TRBV7-7 and TRBJ2-1, with D perhaps matching TRBD2 (6 bases). This CDR3 comprises 14 residues. In germline, CDR1 is SSHAT, CDR2 FNYEAQ (reference sequence). This CDR3 reads CASSLGGVYNEQFF. CDR3 sequence (DNA): TGTGCTAGCAGCTTAGGCGGGGTCTACAATGAGCAGTTCTTC.

This clonotype was picked up many times. V gene TRBV6-5 combines with J gene TRBJ2-3, with TRBD1 identical over 7 bases. Germline-derived CDR1 and CDR2 are MNHEY and SVGAGI. The ends lost 6 bases at V and 5 bases at J; junction bases unmatched: 2. This CDR3 is built from 12 residues. CDR3 sequence (DNA): TGTGCCAGCAGCACAGGGGTAGATACGCAGTATTTT. This sequence encodes CASSTGVDTQYF.